The text below deals with one T cell receptor beta chain. V gave up 7 bases and J gave up 4 bases; unmatched junction bases: 12. The germline V gene encodes CDR1 SGHTS and CDR2 YDEGEE. CDR3 length: 15 amino acids. This record belongs to a study of blood T cell repertoires in COVID-19. The overall study: The origin of the acute and convalescent COVID-19 samples was the United States, Italy and Spain. The cDNA or gDNA used as material had been derived from T cells, B-cell-depleted T cells, or PBMCs.

All enrollees were roughly 18 to 95 years old and from about 25 US areas. Categorization into cohorts depended on clinical history that participants reported. The data were produced by immunoSEQ multiplex PCR, yet TCRdb's version contains in-frame clones alone and is incomplete. There are about 440,000 clones in the sample; nearly 90% occur only once, and roughly 1.8% lies in the top ten. The gene calls are TRBV5-8 and TRBJ1-1; 8 bases are a match to TRBD1. Sequenced input: PBMCs or T cells enriched from blood (not recorded which). The receptor was derived from a woman under 30 with acute COVID-19. CDR3 sequence: CASRIQGARSTEAFF. The CDR3, as DNA: TGTGCCAGCCGCATTCAGGGGGCGAGGAGCACTGAAGCTTTCTTT. Based on the CDR3 plus reference TRBV5-8 and TRBJ1-1, the full variable domain is EAGVTQSPTHLIKTRGQQATLRCSPISGHTSVYWYQQALGLGLQFLLWYDEGEERNRGNFPPRFSGRQFPNYSSELNVNALELEDSALYLCASRIQGARSTEAFFGQGTRLTVV.